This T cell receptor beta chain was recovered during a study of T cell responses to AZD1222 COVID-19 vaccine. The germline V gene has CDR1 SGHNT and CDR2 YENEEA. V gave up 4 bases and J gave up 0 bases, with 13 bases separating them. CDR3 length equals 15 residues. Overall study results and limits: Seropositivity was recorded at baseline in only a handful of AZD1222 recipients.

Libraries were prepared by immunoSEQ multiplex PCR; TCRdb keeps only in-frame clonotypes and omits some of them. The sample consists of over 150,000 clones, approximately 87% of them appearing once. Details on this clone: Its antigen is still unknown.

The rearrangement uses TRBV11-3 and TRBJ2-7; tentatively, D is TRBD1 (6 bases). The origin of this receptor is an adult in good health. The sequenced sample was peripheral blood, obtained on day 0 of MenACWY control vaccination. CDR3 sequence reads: CASSWGRGSSYEQYF. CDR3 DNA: TGTGCCAGCAGCTGGGGCAGGGGAAGCTCCTACGAGCAGTACTTC.